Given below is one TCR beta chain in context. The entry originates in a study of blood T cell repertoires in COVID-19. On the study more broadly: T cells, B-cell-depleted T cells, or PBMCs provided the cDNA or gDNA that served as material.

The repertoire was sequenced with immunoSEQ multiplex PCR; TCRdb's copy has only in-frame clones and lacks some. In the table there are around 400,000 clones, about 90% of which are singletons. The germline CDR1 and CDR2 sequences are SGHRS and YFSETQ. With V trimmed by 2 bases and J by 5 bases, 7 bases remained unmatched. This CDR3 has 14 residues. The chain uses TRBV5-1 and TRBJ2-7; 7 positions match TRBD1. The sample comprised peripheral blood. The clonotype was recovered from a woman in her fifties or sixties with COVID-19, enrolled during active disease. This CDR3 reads CASSFPGGRNEQYF. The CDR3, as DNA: TGCGCCAGCAGCTTCCCAGGGGGAAGAAACGAGCAGTACTTC.